This entry concerns a single T cell receptor (beta chain). Its antigen is as yet unknown. This sample was included in a study of T cell responses to AZD1222 COVID-19 vaccine. The wider study: Pooled samples include second doses given at about 4 or 12 weeks.

Assay: immunoSEQ multiplex PCR; the TCRdb copy retains only in-frame clones and omits some. The sample consists of roughly 150,000 clones, 90% to 95% of them appearing once. Study outcomes and limitations: Vaccine-associated CD4 TCRs spanned spike, dominant at 160-218 and 743-854. Seropositive at baseline were only 5 or 6 AZD1222 recipients. The donor group comprised mostly white British people and more females; the analysis possibly underestimated clonal diversity.

This CDR3 spans 16 amino acids. With 2 bases removed from V and 6 bases from J, the gap between germline ends came to 20 bases. Germline V gene lookup returns CDR1 LGHDT and CDR2 YNNKEL (reference sequence). This receptor was identified in an adult in good health. The sequencing here drew on peripheral blood, taken on day 0 of AZD1222 vaccination. The gene calls are TRBV3-1 (or the pseudogene TRBV3-2) and TRBJ2-7; D possibly matches TRBD1 or TRBD2 (5 bases each). CDR3 sequence: CASSQNRGPTSVEQYF. CDR3 bases: TGTGCCAGCAGCCAAAACCGGGGCCCGACGTCCGTCGAGCAGTACTTC.